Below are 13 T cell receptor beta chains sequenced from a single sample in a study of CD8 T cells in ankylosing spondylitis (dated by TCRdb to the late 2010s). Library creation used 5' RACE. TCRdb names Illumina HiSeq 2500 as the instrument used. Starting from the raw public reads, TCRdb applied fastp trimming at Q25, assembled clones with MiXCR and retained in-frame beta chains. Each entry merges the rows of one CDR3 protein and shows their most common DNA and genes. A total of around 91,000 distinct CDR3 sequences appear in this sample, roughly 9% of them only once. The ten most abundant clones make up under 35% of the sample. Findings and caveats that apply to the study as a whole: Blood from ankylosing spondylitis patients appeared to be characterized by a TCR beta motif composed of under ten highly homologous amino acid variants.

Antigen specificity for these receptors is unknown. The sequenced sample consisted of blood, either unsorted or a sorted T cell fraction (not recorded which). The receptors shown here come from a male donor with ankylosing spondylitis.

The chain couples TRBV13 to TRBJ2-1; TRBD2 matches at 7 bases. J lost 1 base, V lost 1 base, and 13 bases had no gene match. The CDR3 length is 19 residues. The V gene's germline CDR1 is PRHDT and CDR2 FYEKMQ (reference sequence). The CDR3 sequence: CASSLDLNGRTHSYNEQFF. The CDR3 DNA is TGTGCCAGCAGCTTAGATCTTAACGGGAGGACCCATTCCTACAATGAGCAGTTCTTC.

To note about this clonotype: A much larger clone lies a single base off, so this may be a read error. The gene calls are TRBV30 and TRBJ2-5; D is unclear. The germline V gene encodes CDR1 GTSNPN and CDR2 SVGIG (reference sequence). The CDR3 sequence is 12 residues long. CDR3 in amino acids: CACSDWQETQYF. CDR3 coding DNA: TGTGCCTGCAGTGACTGGCAAGAGACCCAGTACTTC.

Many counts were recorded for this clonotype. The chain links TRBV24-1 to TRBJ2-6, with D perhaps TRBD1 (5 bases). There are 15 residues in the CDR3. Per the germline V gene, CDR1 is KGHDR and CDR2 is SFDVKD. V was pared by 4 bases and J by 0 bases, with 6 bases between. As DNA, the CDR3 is TGTGCCACCAGTGAGGACATCTCTGGGGCCAACGTCCTGACTTTC. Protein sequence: CATSEDISGANVLTF.

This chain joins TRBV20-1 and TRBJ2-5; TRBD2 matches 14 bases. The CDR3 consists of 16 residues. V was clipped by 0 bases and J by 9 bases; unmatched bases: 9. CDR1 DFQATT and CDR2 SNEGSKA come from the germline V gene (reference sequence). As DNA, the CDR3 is TGCAGTGCTAGAGATTGGACTAGCGGGAGGTTTTGGTCCCAGTACTTC. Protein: CSARDWTSGRFWSQYF.

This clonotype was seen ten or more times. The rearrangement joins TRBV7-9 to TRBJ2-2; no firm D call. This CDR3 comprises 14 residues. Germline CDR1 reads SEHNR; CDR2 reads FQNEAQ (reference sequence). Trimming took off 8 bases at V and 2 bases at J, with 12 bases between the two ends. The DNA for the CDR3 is TGTGCCAGCCTAAACCTGGGAAACACCGGGGAGCTGTTTTTT. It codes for CASLNLGNTGELFF.

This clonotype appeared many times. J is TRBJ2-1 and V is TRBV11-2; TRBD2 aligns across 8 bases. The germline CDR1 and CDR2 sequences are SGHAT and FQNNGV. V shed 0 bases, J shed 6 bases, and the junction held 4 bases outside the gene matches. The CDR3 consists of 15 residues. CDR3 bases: TGTGCCAGCAGCTTAGAAGCGGGAGAGGGCAATGAGCAGTTCTTC. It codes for CASSLEAGEGNEQFF.

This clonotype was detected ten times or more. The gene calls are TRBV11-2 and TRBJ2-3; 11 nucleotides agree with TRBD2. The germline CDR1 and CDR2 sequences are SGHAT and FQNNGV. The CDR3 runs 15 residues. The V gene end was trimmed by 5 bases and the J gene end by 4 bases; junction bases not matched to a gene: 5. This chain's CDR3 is CASSAIAGGADTQYF. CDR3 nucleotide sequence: TGTGCCAGCAGCGCCATAGCGGGAGGGGCAGATACGCAGTATTTT. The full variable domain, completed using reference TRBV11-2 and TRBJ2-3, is EAGVAQSPRYKIIEKRQSVAFWCNPISGHATLYWYQQILGQGPKLLIQFQNNGVVDDSQLPKDRFSAERLKGVDSTLKIQPAKLEDSAVYLCASSAIAGGADTQYFGPGTRLTVL.

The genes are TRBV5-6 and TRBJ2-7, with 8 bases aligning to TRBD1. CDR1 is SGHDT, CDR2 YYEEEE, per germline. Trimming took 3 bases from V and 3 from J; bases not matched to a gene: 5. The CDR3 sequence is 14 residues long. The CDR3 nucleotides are TGTGCCAGCAGCTCCAACAGGGGGGTCTACGAGCAGTACTTC. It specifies CASSSNRGVYEQYF.

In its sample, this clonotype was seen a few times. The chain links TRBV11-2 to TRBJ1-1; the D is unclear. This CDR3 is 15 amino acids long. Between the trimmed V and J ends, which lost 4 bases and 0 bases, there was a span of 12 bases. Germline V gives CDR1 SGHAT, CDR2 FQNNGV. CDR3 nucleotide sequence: TGTGCCAGCAGCTCGGATACACCTTTGAACACTGAAGCTTTCTTT. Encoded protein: CASSSDTPLNTEAFF.

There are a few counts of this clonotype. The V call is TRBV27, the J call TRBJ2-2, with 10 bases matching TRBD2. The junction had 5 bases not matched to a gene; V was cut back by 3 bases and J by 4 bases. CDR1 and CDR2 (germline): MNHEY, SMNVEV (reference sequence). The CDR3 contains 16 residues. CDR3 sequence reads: CASSFLAGESTGELFF. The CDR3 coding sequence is TGTGCCAGCAGTTTTCTAGCGGGAGAGAGCACCGGGGAGCTGTTTTTT.

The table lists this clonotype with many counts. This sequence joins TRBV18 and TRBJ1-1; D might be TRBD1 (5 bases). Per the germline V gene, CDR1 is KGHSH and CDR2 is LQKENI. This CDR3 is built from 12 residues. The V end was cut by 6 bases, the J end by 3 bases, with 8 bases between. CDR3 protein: CASSRGDTEAFF. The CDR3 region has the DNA TGTGCCAGCTCCCGGGGGGACACTGAAGCTTTCTTT.

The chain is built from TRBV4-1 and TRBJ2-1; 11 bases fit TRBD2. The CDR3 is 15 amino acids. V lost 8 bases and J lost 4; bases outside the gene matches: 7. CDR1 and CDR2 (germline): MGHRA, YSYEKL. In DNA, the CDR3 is TGCGCCAGCGCTGGCGGGACTAGCGGTTACAATGAGCAGTTCTTC. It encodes CASAGGTSGYNEQFF.

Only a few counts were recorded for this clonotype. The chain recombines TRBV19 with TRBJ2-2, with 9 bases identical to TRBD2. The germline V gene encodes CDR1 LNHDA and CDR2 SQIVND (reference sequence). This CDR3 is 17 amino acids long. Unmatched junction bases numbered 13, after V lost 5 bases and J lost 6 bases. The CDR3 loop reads CASSLKILAGSAGELFF. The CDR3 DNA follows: TGTGCCAGTAGTCTCAAGATCCTAGCGGGATCTGCCGGGGAGCTGTTTTTT.